Each of the 9 T cell receptor beta chains below was sequenced from the same sample in a study of blood T cell repertoires in COVID-19. Produced via immunoSEQ multiplex PCR; TCRdb's table is partial and in-frame only. The repertoire consists of about 190,000 clones, with around nine tenths occurring once and the leading ten covering less than 3%. The sample consisted of peripheral blood. All receptors come from a man aged 40-49 years with active or convalescent COVID-19.

This chain connects TRBV27 to TRBJ2-7; D uncertain. Germline CDR1 and CDR2: MNHEY and SMNVEV (reference sequence). This CDR3 is 11 amino acids long. V was clipped by 6 bases and J by 0 bases, with 3 bases between them. The CDR3 DNA sequence: TGTGCCAGCAGCTCCTCCTACGAGCAGTACTTC. It is translated as CASSSSYEQYF.

The rearrangement joins TRBV7-3 to TRBJ1-2; the match to TRBD1 covers 7 bases. The length of the CDR3 is 14 residues. Trimming cost V 5 bases and J 7 bases; bases outside gene matches: 10. Per germline, CDR1 SGHTA and CDR2 FQGTGA. The CDR3 region is CASSPKTGVGGYTF. DNA of the CDR3: TGTGCCAGCAGCCCAAAAACAGGGGTTGGTGGCTACACCTTC.

The V call is TRBV18, the J call TRBJ1-2; 11 positions agree with TRBD1. Germline-derived CDR1 and CDR2 are KGHSH and LQKENI. V lost 3 bases and J lost 5; bases outside the gene matches: 2. CDR3 length: 14 residues. The CDR3 sequence: CASSPGQGEYGYTF. Written as DNA, the CDR3 is TGTGCCAGCTCACCGGGACAGGGGGAATATGGCTACACCTTC.

This sequence joins TRBV18 and TRBJ2-7; D might be TRBD1 (5 bases). Germline loops: CDR1 KGHSH, CDR2 LQKENI. The CDR3 length is 15 residues. V was pared by 3 bases and J by 4 bases, with 16 bases between. The CDR3: CASSPTVGQRYEQYF. The CDR3 region has the DNA TGTGCCAGCTCACCGACAGTGGGCCAAAGGTACGAGCAGTACTTC.

This clone was observed a handful of times. V is TRBV4-2 and J is TRBJ2-6, with TRBD2 matching over 7 bases. The CDR3 extends over 18 amino acids. The V gene end was trimmed by 4 bases and the J gene end by 0 bases; junction bases not matched to a gene: 9. Germline V gene sequence: CDR1 LGHNA, CDR2 YNFKEQ. CDR3 sequence: CASSRAIGGTSGANVLTF. The CDR3 nucleotides are TGTGCCAGCAGCCGCGCGATCGGGGGGACCTCTGGGGCCAACGTCCTGACTTTC.

The J gene is TRBJ1-1, the V gene TRBV4-1, with D possibly being TRBD1 (5 bases). The germline CDR1 and CDR2 sequences are MGHRA and YSYEKL. Trimming cost V 6 bases and J 1 base, with 12 bases left between them. The CDR3 loop spans 14 amino acids. CDR3 bases: TGCGCCAGCAGTTGGACAAAAGGGAACACTGAAGCTTTCTTT. Translating it yields CASSWTKGNTEAFF.

The chain carries TRBV11-2 and TRBJ2-5; a possible D gene is TRBD1 (5 bases). Trimming took off 1 base at V and 4 bases at J, with 7 bases between the two ends. Germline-derived CDR1 and CDR2 are SGHAT and FQNNGV. The CDR3 has 13 amino acids. CDR3 region: CASSLGQGETQYF. DNA of the CDR3: TGTGCCAGCAGCTTAGGCCAGGGAGAGACCCAGTACTTC.

V and J are TRBV29-1 and TRBJ2-2; D perhaps matches TRBD2 (5 bases). Trimming took 7 bases from V and 7 from J, leaving 19 bases between them. Germline CDR1 reads SQVTM; CDR2 reads ANQGSEA. The CDR3 length is 14 residues. CDR3 bases: TGCAGCGCCCTCACCCGGGGTTCGGGCGGGGAGCTGTTTTTT. Encoded protein: CSALTRGSGGELFF.

The V gene is TRBV28, the J gene TRBJ1-4; TRBD1 agrees at 10 bases. V shed 5 bases, J shed 1 base, and the junction held 10 bases outside the gene matches. CDR1 MDHEN and CDR2 SYDVKM come from the germline V gene. CDR3 length: 18 residues. Written as DNA, the CDR3 is TGTGCCAGCAGTACCACAGGGGACAGGGGCGGAACTAATGAAAAACTGTTTTTT. This translates into CASSTTGDRGGTNEKLFF.